A selection of T cell receptor beta chains follows, all from one sample in a study of shared clonotypes between healthy human individuals. Clones were read by immunoSEQ multiplex PCR, and TCRdb kept only the in-frame ones, dropping some. The table has roughly 660,000 clones, about 92% seen once. Sequenced material: memory CD8+ T cells from PBMCs. All receptors come from a man aged 18-30 years in good health. Some clones in this sample may be carry-over from other donors' samples. CDR3s include the opening cysteine and the closing phenylalanine or tryptophan. Each record gives: V gene, J gene, clone size, D gene, CDR3 protein, CDR3 DNA. D genes are given only for firm matches. Not all rows give a size; the values are once, few, many and, for expanded clones, a class.

TRBV5-1	TRBJ2-1	-	TRBD1	CASKLTGGGYNEQFF	TGCGCCAGCAAGCTAACAGGGGGCGGGTACAATGAGCAGTTCTTC
TRBV2	TRBJ2-1	-	TRBD1	CASSERGLSYNEQFF	TGTGCCAGCAGTGAAAGGGGGCTCTCCTACAATGAGCAGTTCTTC
TRBV7-8	TRBJ1-5	-	-	CASSPPLFKATGGVGQPQHF	TGTGCCAGCAGCCCCCCCCTGTTTAAGGCCACGGGTGGGGTTGGGCAGCCCCAGCATTTT
TRBV28	TRBJ2-2	-	-	CASSPSEAGELFF	TGTGCCAGCAGTCCGAGCGAAGCCGGGGAGCTGTTTTTT
TRBV2	TRBJ2-3	-	TRBD2	CASSEREEDTQYF	TGTGCCAGCAGTGAACGGGAGGAAGATACGCAGTATTTT
TRBV25-1	TRBJ2-7	-	-	CASSGMTDSSYEQYF	TGTGCCAGCAGTGGAATGACCGATAGCTCCTACGAGCAGTACTTC
TRBV19	TRBJ1-4	-	-	CASSGLFFEASEPAHNEKLFF	TGTGCCAGTAGCGGACTATTTTTTGAGGCCTCCGAACCCGCCCATAATGAAAAACTGTTTTTT
TRBV10-3	TRBJ2-5	-	-	CAISELEGRGATQYF	TGTGCCATCAGTGAGTTGGAGGGCCGTGGTGCGACCCAGTACTTC
TRBV28	TRBJ2-1	few	-	CASSPYHVRGNEQFF	TGTGCCAGCAGTCCATATCACGTGAGAGGAAACGAGCAGTTCTTC
TRBV27	TRBJ1-2	-	-	CASSSTNGVQVVGYTF	TGTGCCAGCAGTTCCACCAACGGCGTACAGGTTGTCGGCTACACCTTC
TRBV9	TRBJ1-5	-	-	CASSVGGNNQPQHF	TGTGCCAGCAGCGTAGGGGGAAACAATCAGCCCCAGCATTTT
TRBV6-5	TRBJ1-2	-	-	CASSYSNEGDGYTF	TGTGCCAGCAGTTACTCGAATGAGGGCGACGGCTACACCTTC
TRBV15	TRBJ2-7	-	-	CATSSEQGSYEQYF	TGTGCCACCAGCAGTGAGCAGGGGTCCTACGAGCAGTACTTC
TRBV7-3	TRBJ2-3	-	TRBD2	CASSLGPSGTYTQYF	TGTGCCAGCAGCTTAGGTCCTAGCGGGACTTATACGCAGTATTTT
TRBV9	TRBJ1-2	-	-	CASSVVGHGYTF	TGTGCCAGCAGCGTAGTAGGGCATGGCTACACCTTC
TRBV27	TRBJ2-7	-	-	CASSLLGADYEQYF	TGTGCCAGCAGTTTATTAGGAGCTGACTACGAGCAGTACTTC
TRBV27	TRBJ2-2	-	TRBD1	CASSSGQGLAGELFF	TGTGCCAGCAGTTCTGGACAGGGTCTAGCAGGGGAGCTGTTTTTT
TRBV2	TRBJ2-3	-	-	CASSTGSGTDTQYF	TGTGCCAGCTCTACCGGGAGTGGAACAGATACGCAGTATTTT
TRBV27	TRBJ2-1	-	-	CASSFSVLGRGKTYNEQFF	TGTGCCAGCAGTTTTAGCGTTTTAGGACGGGGGAAGACCTACAATGAGCAGTTCTTC
TRBV7-6	TRBJ2-7	-	TRBD2	CASSSGTSVYEQYF	TGTGCCAGCAGCTCCGGGACTAGCGTCTACGAGCAGTACTTC
TRBV7-9	TRBJ1-2	-	-	CASSRAGDPGGYTF	TGTGCCAGCAGCAGAGCCGGGGATCCAGGTGGCTACACCTTC